The 5 T cell receptor beta chains below come from one sample, sequenced in a study of T cell clones after liver transplantation. Sequenced by immunoSEQ multiplex PCR; TCRdb stores in-frame clones only, minus some. This table has about 11,000 clones, about 76% appearing once. Material: CD4+ T cells from blood, obtained 30 to 34 months after liver transplant. The receptors here all came from a human patient who received a liver transplant. Some T cells may trace back to the graft donor.

The chain links TRBV6-5 to TRBJ2-2; possibly TRBD1 for D (5 bases). The germline gives CDR1 MNHEY, CDR2 SVGAGI. The V end was cut by 2 bases, the J end by 5 bases, with 15 bases between. CDR3 length: 16 amino acids. This chain's CDR3 is CASSYEQGPGTGELFF. The CDR3 DNA reads TGTGCCAGCAGTTACGAACAAGGCCCAGGGACCGGGGAGCTGTTTTTT.

J is TRBJ1-1 and V is TRBV6-5; D gene uncertain. The CDR3 is 14 amino acids. Trimming shortened V by 4 bases and J by 0 bases, and 9 bases separated the two germline ends. Germline V gene lookup returns CDR1 MNHEY and CDR2 SVGAGI. As DNA, the CDR3 is TGTGCCAGCAGTTTTTCCTCGATGAACACTGAAGCTTTCTTT. Its translation is CASSFSSMNTEAFF.

This chain links TRBV19 with TRBJ1-1; D not certain. The germline V and J ends were trimmed by 6 bases and 3 bases, with 14 bases remaining between them. This CDR3 has 14 residues. Germline V CDR1 and CDR2: LNHDA, SQIVND (reference sequence). The CDR3 protein is CASRAFNTHTEAFF. CDR3 coding DNA: TGTGCCAGTAGGGCCTTTAATACCCACACTGAAGCTTTCTTT.

The V call is TRBV10-2, the J call TRBJ1-1; tentative D call: TRBD1 (5 bases). CDR1 is WSHSY, CDR2 SAAADI, per germline. The CDR3 sequence is 14 residues long. Trimming shortened V by 5 bases and J by 0 bases, and 10 bases separated the two germline ends. The DNA of the CDR3 is TGCGCCAGCAGTTGGGGGGAAATGAACACTGAAGCTTTCTTT. Protein: CASSWGEMNTEAFF.

The genes are TRBV6-1 and TRBJ1-5; the D gene is possibly TRBD1 (6 bases). Germline CDR1 is MNHNS and CDR2 is SASEGT. This CDR3 is built from 17 residues. V lost 2 bases to trimming and J lost 0 bases, with 14 bases between them. The CDR3 region has the DNA TGTGCCAGCAGTGAATGGAGGGGGAGGTATAGCAATCAGCCCCAGCATTTT. Its protein product is CASSEWRGRYSNQPQHF.